This entry is about one TCR beta chain. In its sample, this clone was seen once. Its antigen remains undetermined. The sample holds no much larger clone one base away, and base qualities are not on file. In the same sample, other DNA sequences code for this CDR3. The CDR3 starts with the cysteine, ends with the phenylalanine, and has 16 residues. The retained sequence is limited to the CDR3, 48 bases, with the frame set at the first base. V is trimmed back by 0 bases and J by 4 bases, and the junction contains 1 base that no gene match accounts for. In the germline V gene (reference sequence), CDR1 corresponds to LGHDT and CDR2 to YNNKEL. The sample is drawn from a study of control samples from healthy donors and cancer patients (dated by TCRdb to about 2020). The library was obtained by the immunoSEQ multiplex PCR assay. This immuneACCESS table, as held by TCRdb, lists in-frame sequences with V and J called but not all clones. Of the missing ones, under half trace to an unresolved V gene in checked studies; the others have no known cause. Here the sample has about 44,000 clones; about 75% occur a single time. The top ten constitute under 20% of the sample.

Sample: formalin-fixed, paraffin-embedded tissue. The source of this sequence is a male donor with melanoma. The receptor chain draws on TRBV3-1 (or the pseudogene TRBV3-2) and TRBJ2-1, and TRBD2 matches 12 of the central bases. The sequenced DNA: TGTGCCAGCAGCCAAGAAGGACTAGCGGGATACAATGAGCAGTTCTTC. The encoded protein is CASSQEGLAGYNEQFF.